The clone carrying this TCR beta chain occurred a few times. Antigen specificity is unknown. These data come from a study of T-cell memory formation after mild COVID-19. After 5'RACE with constant-segment primers, TCR alpha and TCR beta cDNA libraries carrying sample barcodes and UMIs were obtained. MiXCR, run by TCRdb on the 5' RACE reads, gives a single entry per CDR3 protein. Altogether around 300,000 distinct CDR3 sequences are present, roughly 8.2% being singletons, with the ten largest covering 20% to 25%. With 5 bases clipped from V and 7 bases from J, the junction kept 6 bases outside the gene matches. Germline V gene sequence: CDR1 LGHDT, CDR2 YNNKEL (reference sequence). This CDR3 is 13 amino acids long. Study results and caveats: Memory cells collected pre-infection included some clones that later responded, suggesting cross-reactive memory joined. The authors left the SARS-CoV-2 specificity of second-wave clones peaking on day 37 unconfirmed.

This clonotype was obtained from a man aged 18 to 29 who had mild COVID-19 (a few samples of this study predate the infection). Cell type and time point are not known. Sequenced input: PBMCs or a T cell subset sorted from them (not recorded which). This chain connects TRBV3-1 to TRBJ1-2; TRBD1 aligns across 8 bases. In DNA, the CDR3 is TGTGCCAGCAGCTACGACAGGGGAGCTGGCTACACCTTC. It encodes CASSYDRGAGYTF.